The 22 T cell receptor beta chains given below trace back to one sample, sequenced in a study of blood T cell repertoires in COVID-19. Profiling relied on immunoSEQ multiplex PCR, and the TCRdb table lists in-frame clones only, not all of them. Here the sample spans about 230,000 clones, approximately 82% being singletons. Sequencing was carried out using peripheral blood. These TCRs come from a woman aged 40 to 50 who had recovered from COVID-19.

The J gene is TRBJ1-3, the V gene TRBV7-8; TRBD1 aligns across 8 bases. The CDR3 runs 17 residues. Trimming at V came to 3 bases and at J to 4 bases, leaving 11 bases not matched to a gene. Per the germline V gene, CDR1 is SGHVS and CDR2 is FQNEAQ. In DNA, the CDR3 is TGTGCCAGCAGCTTGTTGCTGAGACAGGGGCCGGGAAACACCATATATTTT. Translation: CASSLLLRQGPGNTIYF.

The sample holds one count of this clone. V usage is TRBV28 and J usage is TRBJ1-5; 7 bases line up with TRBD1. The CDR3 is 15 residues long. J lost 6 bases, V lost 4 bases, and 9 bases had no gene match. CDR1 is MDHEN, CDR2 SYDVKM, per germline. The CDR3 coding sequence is TGTGCCAGCAGTTCCTTTGACAGGGTTGGTCAGCCCCAGCATTTT. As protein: CASSSFDRVGQPQHF.

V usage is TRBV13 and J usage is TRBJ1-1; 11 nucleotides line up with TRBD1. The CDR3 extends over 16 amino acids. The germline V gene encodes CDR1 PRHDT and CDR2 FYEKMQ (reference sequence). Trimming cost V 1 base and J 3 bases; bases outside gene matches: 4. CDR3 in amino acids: CASSLAQGQGDTEAFF. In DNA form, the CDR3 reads TGTGCCAGCAGCTTAGCCCAGGGACAGGGGGACACTGAAGCTTTCTTT. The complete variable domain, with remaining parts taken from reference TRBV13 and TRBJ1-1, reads AAGVIQSPRHLIKEKRETATLKCYPIPRHDTVYWYQQGPGQDPQFLISFYEKMQSDKGSIPDRFSAQQFSDYHSELNMSSLELGDSALYFCASSLAQGQGDTEAFFGQGTRLTVV.

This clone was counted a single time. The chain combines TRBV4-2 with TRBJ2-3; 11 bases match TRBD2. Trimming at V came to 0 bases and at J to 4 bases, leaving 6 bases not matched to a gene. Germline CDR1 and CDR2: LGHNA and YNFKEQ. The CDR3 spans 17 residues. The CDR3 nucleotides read TGTGCCAGCAGCCAAGATTTAGCGGGGGGGCCATCAGATACGCAGTATTTT. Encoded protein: CASSQDLAGGPSDTQYF.

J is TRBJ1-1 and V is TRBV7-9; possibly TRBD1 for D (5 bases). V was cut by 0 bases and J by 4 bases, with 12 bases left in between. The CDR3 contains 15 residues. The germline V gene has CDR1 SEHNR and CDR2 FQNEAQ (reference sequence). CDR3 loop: CASSLARQGFTEAFF. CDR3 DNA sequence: TGTGCCAGCAGCTTAGCGCGCCAGGGTTTCACTGAAGCTTTCTTT.

CDR3 residues: CASSTRTGVRTIYTF. CDR3 coding DNA: TGTGCCAGTAGTACGCGGACAGGCGTACGAACAATCTACACCTTC. V and J are TRBV19 and TRBJ1-2, with 7 bases fitting TRBD1. The V gene end was trimmed by 4 bases and the J gene end by 10 bases; junction bases not matched to a gene: 15. Germline V gene sequence: CDR1 LNHDA, CDR2 SQIVND (reference sequence). This CDR3 has 15 amino acids.

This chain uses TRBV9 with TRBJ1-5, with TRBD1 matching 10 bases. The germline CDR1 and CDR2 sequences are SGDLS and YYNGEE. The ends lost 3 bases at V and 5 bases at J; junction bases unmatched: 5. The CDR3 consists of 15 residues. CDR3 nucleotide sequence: TGTGCCAGCAGCGCAGGGACAGGGGAGCATCAGCCCCAGCATTTT. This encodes CASSAGTGEHQPQHF.

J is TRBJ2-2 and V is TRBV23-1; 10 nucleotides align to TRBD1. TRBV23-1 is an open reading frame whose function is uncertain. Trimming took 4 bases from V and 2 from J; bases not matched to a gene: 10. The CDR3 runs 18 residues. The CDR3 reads CASSPPDRGEVNTGELFF. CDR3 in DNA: TGCGCCAGCAGTCCCCCGGACAGGGGGGAAGTTAACACCGGGGAGCTGTTTTTT.

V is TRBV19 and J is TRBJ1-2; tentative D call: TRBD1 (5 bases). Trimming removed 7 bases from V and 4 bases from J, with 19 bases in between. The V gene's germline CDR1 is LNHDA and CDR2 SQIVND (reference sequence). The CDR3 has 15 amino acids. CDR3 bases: TGTGCCAGTACCCCCTCGGGGGAGGTTGGCTATGGCTACACCTTC. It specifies CASTPSGEVGYGYTF. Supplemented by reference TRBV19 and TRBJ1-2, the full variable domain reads DGGITQSPKYLFRKEGQNVTLSCEQNLNHDAMYWYRQDPGQGLRLIYYSQIVNDFQKGDIAEGYSVSREKKESFPLTVTSAQKNPTAFYLCASTPSGEVGYGYTFGSGTRLTVV.

CDR3 loop: CASSLEGFTEAFF. As DNA, the CDR3 is TGCGCCAGCAGCTTAGAGGGTTTCACTGAAGCTTTCTTT. The rearrangement links TRBV5-1 to TRBJ1-1; D is undetermined. The V and J ends lost 2 bases and 4 bases respectively, with 9 bases between them. CDR1 and CDR2 (germline): SGHRS, YFSETQ. The CDR3 extends over 13 amino acids.

The CDR3 sequence: CASKREGGQPQHF. DNA for the CDR3: TGTGCCAGCAAAAGAGAGGGCGGTCAGCCCCAGCATTTT. The chain combines TRBV2 with TRBJ1-5; no definite D call. The V gene lost 7 bases and the J gene lost 6 bases, with 13 bases spanning the gap. Germline CDR1 reads SNHLY; CDR2 reads FYNNEI. This CDR3 is 13 amino acids long.

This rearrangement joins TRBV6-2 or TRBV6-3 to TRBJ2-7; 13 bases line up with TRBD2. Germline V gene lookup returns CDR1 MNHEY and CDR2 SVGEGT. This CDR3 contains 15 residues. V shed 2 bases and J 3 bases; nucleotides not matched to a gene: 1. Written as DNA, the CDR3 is TGTGCCAGCAGTTACCGGACTAGCGGGGGCTACGAGCAGTACTTC. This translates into CASSYRTSGGYEQYF.

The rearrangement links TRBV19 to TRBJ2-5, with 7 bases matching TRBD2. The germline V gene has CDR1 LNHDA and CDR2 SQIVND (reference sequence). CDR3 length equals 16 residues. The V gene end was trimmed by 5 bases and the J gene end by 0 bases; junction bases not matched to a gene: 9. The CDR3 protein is CASSAFLRGDQETQYF. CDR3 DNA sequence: TGTGCCAGTAGTGCATTCTTACGGGGGGACCAAGAGACCCAGTACTTC.

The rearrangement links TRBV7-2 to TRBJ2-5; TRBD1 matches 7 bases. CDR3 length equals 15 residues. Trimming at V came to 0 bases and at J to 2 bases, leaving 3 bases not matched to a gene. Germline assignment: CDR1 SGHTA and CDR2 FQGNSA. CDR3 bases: TGTGCCAGCAGCTTAGCCCTGACAGGGCAAGAGACCCAGTACTTC. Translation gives CASSLALTGQETQYF.

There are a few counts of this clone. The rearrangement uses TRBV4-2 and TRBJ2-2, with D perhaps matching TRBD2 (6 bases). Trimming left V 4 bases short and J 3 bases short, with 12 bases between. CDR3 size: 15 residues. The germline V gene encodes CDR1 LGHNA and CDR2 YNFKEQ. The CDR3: CASSRGDGDTGELFF. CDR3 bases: TGTGCCAGCAGCCGGGGGGATGGAGACACCGGGGAGCTGTTTTTT.

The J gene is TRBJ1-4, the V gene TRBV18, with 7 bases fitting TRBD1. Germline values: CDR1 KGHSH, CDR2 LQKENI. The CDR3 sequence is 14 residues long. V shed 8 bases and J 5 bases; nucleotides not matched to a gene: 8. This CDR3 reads CASARGTENEKLFF. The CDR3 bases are TGTGCCAGCGCCAGGGGGACAGAGAATGAAAAACTGTTTTTT.

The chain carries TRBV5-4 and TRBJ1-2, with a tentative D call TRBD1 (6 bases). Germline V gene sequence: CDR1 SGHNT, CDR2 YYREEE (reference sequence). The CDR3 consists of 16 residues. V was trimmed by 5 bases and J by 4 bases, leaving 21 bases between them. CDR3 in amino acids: CASSNGGRPQVYGYTF. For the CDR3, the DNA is TGTGCCAGCAGTAACGGGGGGCGCCCCCAAGTCTATGGCTACACCTTC. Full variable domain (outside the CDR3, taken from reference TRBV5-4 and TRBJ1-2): ETGVTQSPTHLIKTRGQQVTLRCSSQSGHNTVSWYQQALGQGPQFIFQYYREEENGRGNFPPRFSGLQFPNYSSELNVNALELDDSALYLCASSNGGRPQVYGYTFGSGTRLTVV.

CDR3 residues: CASSVSGWNTEAFF. CDR3 DNA sequence: TGTGCCAGCAGCGTATCGGGGTGGAACACTGAAGCTTTCTTT. The V gene is TRBV9, the J gene TRBJ1-1; D call uncertain. Germline lookup yields CDR1 SGDLS and CDR2 YYNGEE. The CDR3 loop spans 14 amino acids. The V end lost 1 base, the J end lost 1 base, and 8 bases lay between the germline ends.

The CDR3 region is CASSRGQVTEAFF. CDR3 sequence (DNA): TGTGCCAGCAGCCGGGGACAGGTCACTGAAGCTTTCTTT. This rearrangement joins TRBV3-1 (or the pseudogene TRBV3-2) to TRBJ1-1; 8 nucleotides line up with TRBD1. The germline gives CDR1 LGHDT, CDR2 YNNKEL (reference sequence). There are 13 residues in the CDR3. V lost 4 bases to trimming and J lost 4 bases; unmatched junction nucleotides: 2.

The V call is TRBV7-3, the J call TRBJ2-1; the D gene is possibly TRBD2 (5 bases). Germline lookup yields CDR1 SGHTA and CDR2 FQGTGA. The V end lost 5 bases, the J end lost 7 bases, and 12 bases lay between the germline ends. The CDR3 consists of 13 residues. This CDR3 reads CASSPIPGNEQFF. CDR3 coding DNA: TGTGCCAGCAGCCCAATACCGGGGAATGAGCAGTTCTTC.

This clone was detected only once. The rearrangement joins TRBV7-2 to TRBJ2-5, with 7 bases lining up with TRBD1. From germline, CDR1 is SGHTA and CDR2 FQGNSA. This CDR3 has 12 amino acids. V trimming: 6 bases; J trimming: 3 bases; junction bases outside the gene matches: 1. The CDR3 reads CASRDREETQYF. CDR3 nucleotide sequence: TGTGCCAGCAGAGACAGGGAAGAGACCCAGTACTTC.

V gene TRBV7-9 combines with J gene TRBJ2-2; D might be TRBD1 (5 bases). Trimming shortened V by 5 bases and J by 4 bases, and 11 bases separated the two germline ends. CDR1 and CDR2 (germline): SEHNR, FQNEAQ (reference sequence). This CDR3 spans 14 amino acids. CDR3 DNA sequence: TGTGCCAGCAGCCCGACAGCGACCACCGGGGAGCTGTTTTTT. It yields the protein CASSPTATTGELFF.